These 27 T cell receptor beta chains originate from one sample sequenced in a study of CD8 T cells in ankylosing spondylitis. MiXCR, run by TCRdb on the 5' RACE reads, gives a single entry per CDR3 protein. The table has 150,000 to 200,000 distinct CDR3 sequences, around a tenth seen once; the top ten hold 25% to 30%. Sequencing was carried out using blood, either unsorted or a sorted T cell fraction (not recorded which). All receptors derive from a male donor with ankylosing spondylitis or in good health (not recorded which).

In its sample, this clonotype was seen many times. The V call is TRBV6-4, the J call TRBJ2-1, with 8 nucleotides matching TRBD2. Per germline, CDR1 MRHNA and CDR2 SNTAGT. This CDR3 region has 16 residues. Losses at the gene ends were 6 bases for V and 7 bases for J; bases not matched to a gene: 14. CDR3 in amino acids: CASSLHGLAPMNEQFF. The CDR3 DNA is TGTGCCAGCAGCCTCCACGGACTAGCCCCTATGAATGAGCAGTTCTTC.

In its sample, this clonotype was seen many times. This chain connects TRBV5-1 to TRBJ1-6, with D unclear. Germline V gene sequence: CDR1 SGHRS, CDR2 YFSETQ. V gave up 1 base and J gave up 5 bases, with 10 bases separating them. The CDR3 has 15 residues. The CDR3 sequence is CASSLMPGDNSPLHF. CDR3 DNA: TGCGCCAGCAGCTTGATGCCAGGAGATAATTCACCCCTCCACTTT.

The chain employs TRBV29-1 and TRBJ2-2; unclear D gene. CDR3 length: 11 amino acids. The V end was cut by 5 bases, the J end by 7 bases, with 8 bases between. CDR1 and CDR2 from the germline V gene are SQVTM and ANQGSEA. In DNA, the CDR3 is TGCAGCGTTATTTTGGGCGGGGAGCTGTTTTTT. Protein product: CSVILGGELFF.

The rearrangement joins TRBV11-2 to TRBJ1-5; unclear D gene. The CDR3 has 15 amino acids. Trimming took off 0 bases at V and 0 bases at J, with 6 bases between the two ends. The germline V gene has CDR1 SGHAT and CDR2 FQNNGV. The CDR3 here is CASSLEWSSNQPQHF. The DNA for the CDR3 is TGTGCCAGCAGCTTAGAGTGGAGTAGCAATCAGCCCCAGCATTTT. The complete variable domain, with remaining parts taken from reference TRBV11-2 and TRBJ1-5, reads EAGVAQSPRYKIIEKRQSVAFWCNPISGHATLYWYQQILGQGPKLLIQFQNNGVVDDSQLPKDRFSAERLKGVDSTLKIQPAKLEDSAVYLCASSLEWSSNQPQHFGDGTRLSIL.

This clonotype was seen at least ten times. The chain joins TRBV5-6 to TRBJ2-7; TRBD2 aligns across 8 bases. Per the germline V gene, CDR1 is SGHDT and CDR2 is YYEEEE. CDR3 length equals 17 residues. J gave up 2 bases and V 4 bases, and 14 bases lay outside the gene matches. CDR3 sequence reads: CASSLGPPGLGTYEQYF. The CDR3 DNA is TGTGCCAGCAGCCTGGGACCTCCGGGACTAGGGACCTACGAGCAGTACTTC.

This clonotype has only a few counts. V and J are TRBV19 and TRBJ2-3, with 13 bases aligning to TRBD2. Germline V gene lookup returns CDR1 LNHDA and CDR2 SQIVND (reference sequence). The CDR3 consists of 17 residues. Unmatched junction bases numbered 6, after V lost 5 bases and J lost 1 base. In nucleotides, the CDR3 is TGTGCCAGTAGTGGGACTAGCGGGGTCTCCGGCACAGATACGCAGTATTTT. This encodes CASSGTSGVSGTDTQYF.

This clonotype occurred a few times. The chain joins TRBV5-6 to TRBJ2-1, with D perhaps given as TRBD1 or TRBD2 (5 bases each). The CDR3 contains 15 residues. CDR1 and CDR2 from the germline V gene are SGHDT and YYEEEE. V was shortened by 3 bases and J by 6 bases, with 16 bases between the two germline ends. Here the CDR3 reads CASSSPGRMINEQFF. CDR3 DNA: TGTGCCAGCAGCTCACCGGGACGGATGATCAATGAGCAGTTCTTC. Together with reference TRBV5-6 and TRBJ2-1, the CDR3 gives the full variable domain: DAGVTQSPTHLIKTRGQQVTLRCSPKSGHDTVSWYQQALGQGPQFIFQYYEEEERQRGNFPDRFSGHQFPNYSSELNVNALLLGDSALYLCASSSPGRMINEQFFGPGTRLTVL.

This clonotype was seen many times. CDR3 sequence reads: CASSETLERELFF. The CDR3 nucleotides are TGTGCCAGCAGTGAAACTTTGGAGCGGGAGCTGTTTTTT. The genes are TRBV6-1 and TRBJ2-2; D is ambiguous. This CDR3 has 13 amino acids. V was trimmed by 2 bases and J by 9 bases, leaving 10 bases between them. CDR1 is MNHNS and CDR2 is SASEGT in the germline V gene.

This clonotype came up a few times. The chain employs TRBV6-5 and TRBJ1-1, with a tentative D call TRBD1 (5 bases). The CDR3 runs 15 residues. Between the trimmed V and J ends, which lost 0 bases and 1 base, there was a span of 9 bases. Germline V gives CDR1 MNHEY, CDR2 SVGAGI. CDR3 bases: TGTGCCAGCAGTTACTCGCGCGACAGGAACACTGAAGCTTTCTTT. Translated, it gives CASSYSRDRNTEAFF.

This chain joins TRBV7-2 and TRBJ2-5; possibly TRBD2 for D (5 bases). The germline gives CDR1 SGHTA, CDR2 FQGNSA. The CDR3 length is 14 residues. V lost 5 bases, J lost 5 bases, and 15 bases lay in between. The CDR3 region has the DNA TGTGCCAGCAGCATAACGGGGAATAGGGAGACCCAGTACTTC. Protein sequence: CASSITGNRETQYF. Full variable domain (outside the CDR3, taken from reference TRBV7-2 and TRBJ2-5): GAGVSQSPSNKVTEKGKDVELRCDPISGHTALYWYRQSLGQGLEFLIYFQGNSAPDKSGLPSDRFSAERTGGSVSTLTIQRTQQEDSAVYLCASSITGNRETQYFGPGTRLLVL.

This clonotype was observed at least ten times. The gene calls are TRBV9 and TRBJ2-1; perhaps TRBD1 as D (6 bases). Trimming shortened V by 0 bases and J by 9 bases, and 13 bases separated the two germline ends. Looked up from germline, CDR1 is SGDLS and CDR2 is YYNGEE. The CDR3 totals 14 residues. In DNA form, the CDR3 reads TGTGCCAGCAGCGTAGTAGGGGGACGGGCTGAGCAGTTCTTC. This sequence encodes CASSVVGGRAEQFF. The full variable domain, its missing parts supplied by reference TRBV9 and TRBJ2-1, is DSGVTQTPKHLITATGQRVTLRCSPRSGDLSVYWYQQSLDQGLQFLIQYYNGEERAKGNILERFSAQQFPDLHSELNLSSLELGDSALYFCASSVVGGRAEQFFGPGTRLTVL.

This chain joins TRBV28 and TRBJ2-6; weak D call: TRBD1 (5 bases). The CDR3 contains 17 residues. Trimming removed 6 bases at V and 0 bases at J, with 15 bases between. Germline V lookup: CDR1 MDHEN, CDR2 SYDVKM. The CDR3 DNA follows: TGTGCCAGCAGCCGATGGACACCAAGCTCTGGGGCCAACGTCCTGACTTTC. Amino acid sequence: CASSRWTPSSGANVLTF.

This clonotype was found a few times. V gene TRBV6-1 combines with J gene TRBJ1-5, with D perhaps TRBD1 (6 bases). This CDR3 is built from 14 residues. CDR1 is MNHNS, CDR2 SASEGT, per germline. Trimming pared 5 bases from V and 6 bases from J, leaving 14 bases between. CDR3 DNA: TGTGCCAGCAGTCCGAAGGGGGGGGCTCAGCCCCAGCATTTT. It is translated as CASSPKGGAQPQHF.

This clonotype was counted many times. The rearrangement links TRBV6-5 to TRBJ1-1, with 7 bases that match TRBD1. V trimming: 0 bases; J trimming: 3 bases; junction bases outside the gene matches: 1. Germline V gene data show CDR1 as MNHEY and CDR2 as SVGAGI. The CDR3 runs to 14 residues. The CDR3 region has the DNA TGTGCCAGCAGTTACTCGCAGGGGGACACTGAAGCTTTCTTT. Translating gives CASSYSQGDTEAFF.

The CDR3 spells CSARGSGAFQETQYF. DNA of the CDR3: TGCAGTGCTAGAGGTAGCGGGGCGTTCCAAGAGACCCAGTACTTC. The chain couples TRBV20-1 to TRBJ2-5; TRBD2 matches 8 bases. CDR3 length equals 15 residues. Losses at the gene ends were 1 base for V and 1 base for J; bases not matched to a gene: 5. The germline CDR1 and CDR2 sequences are DFQATT and SNEGSKA (reference sequence).

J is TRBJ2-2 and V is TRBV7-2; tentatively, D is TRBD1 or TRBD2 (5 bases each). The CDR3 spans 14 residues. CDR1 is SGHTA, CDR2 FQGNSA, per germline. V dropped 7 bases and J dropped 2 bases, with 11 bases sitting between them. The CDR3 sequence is CASKVRGNTGELFF. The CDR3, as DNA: TGTGCCAGCAAAGTACGGGGCAACACCGGGGAGCTGTTTTTT.

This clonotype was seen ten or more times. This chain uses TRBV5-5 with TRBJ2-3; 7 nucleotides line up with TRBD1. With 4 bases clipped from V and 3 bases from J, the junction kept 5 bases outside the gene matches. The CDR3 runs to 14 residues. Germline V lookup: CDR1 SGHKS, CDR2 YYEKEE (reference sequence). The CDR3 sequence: CASSQGTATDTQYF. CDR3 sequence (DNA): TGTGCCAGCAGCCAGGGGACAGCGACAGATACGCAGTATTTT.

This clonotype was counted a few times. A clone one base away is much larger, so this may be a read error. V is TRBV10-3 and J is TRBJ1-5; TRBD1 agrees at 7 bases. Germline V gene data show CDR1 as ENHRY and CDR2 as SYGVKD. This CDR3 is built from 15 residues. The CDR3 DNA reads TGTGCCATCAGTAGGGACAGAGGCAGCAATCGGCCCCAGCATTTT. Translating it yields CAISRDRGSNRPQHF.

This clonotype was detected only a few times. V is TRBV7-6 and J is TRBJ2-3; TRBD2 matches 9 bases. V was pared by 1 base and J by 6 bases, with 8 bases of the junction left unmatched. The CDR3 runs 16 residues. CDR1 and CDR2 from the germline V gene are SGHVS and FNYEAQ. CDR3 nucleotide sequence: TGTGCCAGCAGCTTAGGTCGAGCGGGAGGTACGGATACGCAGTATTTT. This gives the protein CASSLGRAGGTDTQYF.

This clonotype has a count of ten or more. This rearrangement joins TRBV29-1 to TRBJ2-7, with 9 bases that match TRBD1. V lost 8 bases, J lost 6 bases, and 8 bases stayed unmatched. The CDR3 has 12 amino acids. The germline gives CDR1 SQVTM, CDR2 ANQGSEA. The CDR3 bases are TGCAGCTTCCGGCCGGGACAGGGCGAGCAGTACTTC. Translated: CSFRPGQGEQYF.

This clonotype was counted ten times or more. CDR3 nucleotides: TGTGCCACCAGCAGAGAATCTTTCTACGAGCAGTACTTC. Translated: CATSRESFYEQYF. The V and J genes are TRBV15 and TRBJ2-7; D unclear. Trimming stripped 0 bases from V and 3 bases from J, with 6 bases between. Per the germline V gene, CDR1 is LNHNV and CDR2 is YYDKDF (reference sequence). This CDR3 is built from 13 residues.

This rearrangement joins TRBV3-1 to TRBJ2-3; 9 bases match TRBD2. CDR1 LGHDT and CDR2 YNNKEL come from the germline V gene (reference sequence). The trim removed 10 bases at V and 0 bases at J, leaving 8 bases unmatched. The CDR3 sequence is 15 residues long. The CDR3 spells CATSLSGGSTDTQYF. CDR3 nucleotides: TGTGCCACCTCCCTCAGCGGGGGGAGCACAGATACGCAGTATTTT.

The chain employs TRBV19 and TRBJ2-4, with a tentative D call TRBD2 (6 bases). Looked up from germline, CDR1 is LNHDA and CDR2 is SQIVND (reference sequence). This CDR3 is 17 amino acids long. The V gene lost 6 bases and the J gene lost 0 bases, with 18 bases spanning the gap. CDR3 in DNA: TGTGCCAGTAGCACTCCGGGGCGGGGAATAGCCAAAAACATTCAGTACTTC. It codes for CASSTPGRGIAKNIQYF. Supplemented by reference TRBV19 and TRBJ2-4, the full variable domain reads DGGITQSPKYLFRKEGQNVTLSCEQNLNHDAMYWYRQDPGQGLRLIYYSQIVNDFQKGDIAEGYSVSREKKESFPLTVTSAQKNPTAFYLCASSTPGRGIAKNIQYFGAGTRLSVL.

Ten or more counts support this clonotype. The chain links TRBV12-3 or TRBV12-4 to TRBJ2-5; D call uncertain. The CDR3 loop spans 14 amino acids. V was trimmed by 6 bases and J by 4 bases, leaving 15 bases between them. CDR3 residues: CASRPTGRRETQYF. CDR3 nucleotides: TGTGCCAGCAGGCCCACGGGCCGGCGAGAGACCCAGTACTTC.

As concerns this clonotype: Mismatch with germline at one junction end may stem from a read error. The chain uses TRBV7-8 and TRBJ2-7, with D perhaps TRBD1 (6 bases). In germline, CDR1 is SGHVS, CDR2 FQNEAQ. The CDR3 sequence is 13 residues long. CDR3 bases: TGTGCCAGCAGCTTAGACAGGGCCTACGAGCAGTGCTTC. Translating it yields CASSLDRAYEQCF.

The CDR3 nucleotides are TGTGCCAGCAGTCTAGAATCAGGGGGATCCACTGAAGCTTTCTTT. Translating it yields CASSLESGGSTEAFF. The chain joins TRBV6-6 to TRBJ1-1, with 7 bases lining up with TRBD1. This CDR3 region has 15 residues. Germline V gene lookup returns CDR1 MNHNY and CDR2 SVGAGI (reference sequence). Losses at the gene ends were 5 bases for V and 4 bases for J; bases not matched to a gene: 10.

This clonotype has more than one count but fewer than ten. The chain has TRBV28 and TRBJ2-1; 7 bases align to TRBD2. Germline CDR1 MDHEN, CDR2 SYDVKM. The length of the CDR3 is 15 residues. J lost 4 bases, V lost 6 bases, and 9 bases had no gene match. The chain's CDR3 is CASSLSGEGYNEQFF. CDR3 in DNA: TGTGCCAGCAGCCTATCGGGGGAGGGTTACAATGAGCAGTTCTTC.